This passage covers 20 T cell receptor beta chains from one sample sequenced in a study of shared clonotypes between healthy human individuals. Repertoires were generated with immunoSEQ multiplex PCR, while TCRdb's copy carries only in-frame clones and drops some. The table lists a few hundred thousand clones, roughly 79% of them singletons. The sequencing input was PBMCs. Every receptor here comes from a woman aged 35 to 49 in good health. Some clones in this sample may be carry-over from other donors' samples.

CDR3 in DNA: TGTGCCAGCAGTTTAGATGGGACAGCCAAAAACATTCAGTACTTC. It encodes CASSLDGTAKNIQYF. The V gene is TRBV6-5, the J gene TRBJ2-4; D tentatively reads TRBD1 or TRBD2 (5 bases each). This CDR3 has 15 amino acids. Trimming pared 4 bases from V and 0 bases from J, leaving 10 bases between. Germline values: CDR1 MNHEY, CDR2 SVGAGI.

The chain links TRBV7-2 to TRBJ2-5; 13 bases line up with TRBD2. CDR1 and CDR2 from the germline V gene are SGHTA and FQGNSA. CDR3 length equals 18 residues. With V trimmed by 0 bases and J by 1 base, 5 bases remained unmatched. CDR3 nucleotides: TGTGCCAGCAGCTTAGCGACTAGCGGGAGGTGGGGCCAAGAGACCCAGTACTTC. Translated, it gives CASSLATSGRWGQETQYF.

This rearrangement joins TRBV6-6 to TRBJ1-1; a possible D gene is TRBD1 (6 bases). There are 13 residues in the CDR3. CDR1 and CDR2 (germline): MNHNY, SVGAGI (reference sequence). V gave up 10 bases and J gave up 1 base, with 13 bases separating them. Here the CDR3 reads CATTWGANTEAFF. In DNA form, the CDR3 reads TGTGCCACCACCTGGGGGGCGAACACTGAAGCTTTCTTT.

This chain uses TRBV2 with TRBJ2-2; possible D gene TRBD2, 6 bases. There are 14 residues in the CDR3. Germline V gene lookup returns CDR1 SNHLY and CDR2 FYNNEI. V was pared by 6 bases and J by 3 bases, with 11 bases between. The CDR3: CASRRGMDTGELFF. The CDR3 DNA reads as TGTGCCAGCAGGCGCGGGATGGACACCGGGGAGCTGTTTTTT.

This clone turned up a few times. The rearrangement links TRBV28 to TRBJ2-2, with D perhaps TRBD2 (6 bases). V was trimmed by 6 bases and J by 1 base, leaving 12 bases between them. The CDR3 has 15 amino acids. Per the germline V gene, CDR1 is MDHEN and CDR2 is SYDVKM. The CDR3 protein is CASRSLSGNTGELFF. The CDR3 coding sequence is TGTGCCAGCAGATCCCTTAGCGGGAACACCGGGGAGCTGTTTTTT.

The chain combines TRBV18 with TRBJ2-2, with TRBD1 matching 9 bases. The CDR3 has 15 residues. Looked up from germline, CDR1 is KGHSH and CDR2 is LQKENI. V lost 3 bases to trimming and J lost 4 bases; unmatched junction nucleotides: 3. The CDR3 region is CASSPGQGGTGELFF. The DNA of the CDR3 is TGTGCCAGCTCACCGGGACAGGGAGGCACCGGGGAGCTGTTTTTT.

CDR3 protein: CASRNWDRDDYEQYF. The CDR3 region has the DNA TGTGCCAGCAGGAACTGGGACAGGGATGACTACGAGCAGTACTTC. The chain is built from TRBV7-9 and TRBJ2-7; TRBD1 matches at 9 bases. Germline V lookup: CDR1 SEHNR, CDR2 FQNEAQ (reference sequence). The junction had 9 bases not matched to a gene; V was cut back by 6 bases and J by 3 bases. The CDR3 loop spans 15 amino acids.

J is TRBJ1-3 and V is TRBV2; 8 bases are shared with TRBD1. Germline-derived CDR1 and CDR2 are SNHLY and FYNNEI. This CDR3 region has 13 residues. The V and J ends lost 7 bases and 4 bases, in that order; junction bases with no gene match: 3. The CDR3 nucleotides are TGTGCCAGCACACAGGGGGAAGGAAACACCATATATTTT. Translation: CASTQGEGNTIYF. Complete variable domain (other parts from reference TRBV2 and TRBJ1-3): EPEVTQTPSHQVTQMGQEVILRCVPISNHLYFYWYRQILGQKVEFLVSFYNNEISEKSEIFDDQFSVERPDGSNFTLKIRSTKLEDSAMYFCASTQGEGNTIYFGEGSWLTVV.

As to this clone: Since a far larger clone is one base different, this is likely a read error. This rearrangement joins TRBV28 to TRBJ2-7; D may be TRBD2 (6 bases). V was trimmed by 6 bases and J by 7 bases, leaving 22 bases between them. The CDR3 is 15 amino acids. Per the germline V gene, CDR1 is MDHEN and CDR2 is SYDVKM. In DNA, the CDR3 is TGTGCCAGCAGCACCCCGGGCGGGATGTCTCGGGAGCAGTACTTC. Amino acids: CASSTPGGMSREQYF.

This clone appeared once. The chain links TRBV7-8 to TRBJ2-7; weak D call: TRBD1 (7 bases). Germline assignment: CDR1 SGHVS and CDR2 FQNEAQ. This CDR3 region has 13 residues. V dropped 5 bases and J dropped 3 bases, with 11 bases sitting between them. CDR3 in amino acids: CASSAGQSYEQYF. In DNA form, the CDR3 reads TGTGCCAGCAGCGCGGGACAGAGCTACGAGCAGTACTTC.

This clone came up a few times. This rearrangement joins TRBV7-6 to TRBJ2-1; TRBD1 matches at 9 bases. This CDR3 is 15 amino acids long. V dropped 7 bases and J dropped 5; count of bases not matched to a gene: 9. From germline, CDR1 is SGHVS and CDR2 FNYEAQ. CDR3 coding DNA: TGTGCCAGCACGCCCTGGGACAGGGCCCACAATGAGCAGTTCTTC. The encoded protein is CASTPWDRAHNEQFF.

The V call is TRBV7-2, the J call TRBJ2-3, with TRBD2 identical over 9 bases. Germline-derived CDR1 and CDR2 are SGHTA and FQGNSA. CDR3 length: 15 residues. Trimming cost V 0 bases and J 4 bases; bases outside gene matches: 2. The CDR3 DNA sequence: TGTGCCAGCAGCTTAGCTAGCGGGAGCGCAGATACGCAGTATTTT. Translating gives CASSLASGSADTQYF.

The V gene is TRBV7-3, the J gene TRBJ2-1; possibly TRBD2 for D (5 bases). V lost 1 base and J lost 4, with 11 bases in between. CDR3 length equals 15 residues. CDR1 SGHTA and CDR2 FQGTGA come from the germline V gene. CDR3 region: CASSLILAAYNEQFF. The CDR3 coding sequence is TGTGCCAGCAGCTTAATCCTAGCTGCATACAATGAGCAGTTCTTC.

Remarks on this clone: Other DNA sequences of this sample code for an identical CDR3. This CDR3 reads CASSIRGNQPQHF. CDR3 sequence (DNA): TGTGCCAGTAGTATCAGGGGCAATCAGCCCCAGCATTTT. The rearrangement links TRBV19 to TRBJ1-5, with D perhaps matching TRBD1 (5 bases). The CDR3 length is 13 residues. Per the germline V gene, CDR1 is LNHDA and CDR2 is SQIVND (reference sequence). The germline V and J ends were trimmed by 3 bases and 2 bases, with 5 bases remaining between them.

A note on this clone: Other DNA sequences within the sample encode an identical CDR3. The genes are TRBV27 and TRBJ2-7; TRBD1 matches at 10 bases. In germline, CDR1 is MNHEY, CDR2 SMNVEV (reference sequence). This CDR3 comprises 14 residues. The V and J ends lost 3 bases and 4 bases, in that order; junction bases with no gene match: 3. The CDR3 sequence is CASSFRDRGYEQYF. The CDR3 bases are TGTGCCAGCAGTTTTCGGGACAGGGGATACGAGCAGTACTTC.

The CDR3 bases are TGTGCCTGGAGTGTACTAGCTAGCGGACAAGAGACCCAGTACTTC. This gives the protein CAWSVLASGQETQYF. V usage is TRBV30 and J usage is TRBJ2-5; 7 bases map to TRBD2. This CDR3 is 15 amino acids long. The trim removed 0 bases at V and 2 bases at J, leaving 6 bases unmatched. Germline V CDR1 and CDR2: GTSNPN, SVGIG (reference sequence).

The chain recombines TRBV5-1 with TRBJ2-7; maybe TRBD1 (6 bases). This CDR3 is built from 13 residues. Germline values: CDR1 SGHRS, CDR2 YFSETQ. Trimming left V 0 bases short and J 6 bases short, with 10 bases between. The DNA of the CDR3 is TGCGCCAGCAGCTTGGGAACAGGGAGCGAGCAGTACTTC. Protein sequence: CASSLGTGSEQYF.

V gene TRBV7-3 combines with J gene TRBJ2-3; D tentatively fits TRBD1 or TRBD2 (5 bases each). CDR3 length equals 16 residues. Germline V gene sequence: CDR1 SGHTA, CDR2 FQGTGA. V lost 5 bases and J lost 4, with 19 bases in between. CDR3 region: CASSQWGPGEADTQYF. The CDR3 nucleotides read TGTGCCAGCAGCCAATGGGGACCCGGAGAGGCAGATACGCAGTATTTT.

This rearrangement joins TRBV28 to TRBJ1-5; a weak D match, TRBD1 (5 bases). Trimming removed 5 bases from V and 6 bases from J, with 11 bases in between. CDR3 length: 13 amino acids. In germline, CDR1 is MDHEN, CDR2 SYDVKM. DNA for the CDR3: TGTGCCAGCAGTCTCGGGGGGACTCAGCCCCAGCATTTT. Protein: CASSLGGTQPQHF. Variable domain in full (rest from reference TRBV28 and TRBJ1-5): DVKVTQSSRYLVKRTGEKVFLECVQDMDHENMFWYRQDPGLGLRLIYFSYDVKMKEKGDIPEGYSVSREKKERFSLILESASTNQTSMYLCASSLGGTQPQHFGDGTRLSIL.

The chain recombines TRBV5-1 with TRBJ2-6; 9 bases align to TRBD1. J gave up 2 bases and V 4 bases, and 10 bases lay outside the gene matches. Germline CDR1 SGHRS, CDR2 YFSETQ. The CDR3 loop spans 18 amino acids. Written as DNA, the CDR3 is TGCGCCAGCAGCAGATCGACAGGGGGAAAAACTGGGGCCAACGTCCTGACTTTC. This translates into CASSRSTGGKTGANVLTF.